The 8 T cell receptor beta chains below were found in one sample sequenced in a study of molecular identifiers for immune sequencing clone quantification. TCRdb independently ran MiXCR on the PCR reads; one entry per CDR3 protein. Of about 12,000 distinct CDR3 sequences listed, about 18% are singletons. Sample: naive CD8+ T cells from blood, with Jurkat cell RNA spiked in. Regarding subset: FACS-sorted CD8+CD4-CCR7+CD45RA+ naive T cells. The receptors stem from a human donor in good health. Some libraries in this study had Jurkat cell RNA spiked in.

With regard to this clonotype: This sequence may be a read error, since a much larger clone differs from it by one base. The chain has TRBV11-3 and TRBJ2-1; no reliable D call. This CDR3 comprises 12 residues. V lost 2 bases and J 5 bases, leaving 4 bases between the germline ends. Per the germline V gene, CDR1 is SGHNT and CDR2 is YENEEA. The CDR3 nucleotides read TGTGCCAGCAGCTTAAGAGACAATGAGCAGTTCTTC. Protein product: CASSLRDNEQFF.

Relative to its sample, this clonotype is medium-sized. V and J are TRBV7-2 and TRBJ2-1, with D unresolved. Germline CDR1 SGHTA, CDR2 FQGNSA. The CDR3 has 17 amino acids. Trimming took off 4 bases at V and 0 bases at J, with 16 bases between the two ends. The CDR3 protein is CASSSHIRRSSYNEQFF. CDR3 in DNA: TGTGCCAGCAGCTCCCACATCCGTCGGAGCTCCTACAATGAGCAGTTCTTC.

This clonotype was counted at least ten times. The genes are TRBV5-1 and TRBJ1-1; no definite D call. CDR1 and CDR2 (germline): SGHRS, YFSETQ. V shed 0 bases and J shed 7 bases, with 10 bases lying between them. The CDR3 totals 13 residues. CDR3 sequence (DNA): TGCGCCAGCAGCTTGGCGGGAAGTAGTGAAGCTTTCTTT. It yields the protein CASSLAGSSEAFF.

At least ten counts were recorded for this clonotype. V usage is TRBV12-3 or TRBV12-4 and J usage is TRBJ2-3, with a weak D call TRBD2 (6 bases). V was trimmed by 4 bases and J by 0 bases, leaving 14 bases between them. The CDR3 consists of 16 residues. The CDR3 nucleotides read TGTGCCAGCAGTTCCCCCGGGACTGCTAGCACAGATACGCAGTATTTT. This sequence encodes CASSSPGTASTDTQYF.

By its share, this clonotype is medium-sized (0.01 to 0.1%). The chain joins TRBV5-1 to TRBJ2-7, with D possibly being TRBD2 (7 bases). V was trimmed by 0 bases and J by 2 bases, leaving 21 bases between them. From germline, CDR1 is SGHRS and CDR2 YFSETQ. The CDR3 has 18 amino acids. The CDR3 sequence is CASSLEGDPAGNPYEQYF. Written as DNA, the CDR3 is TGCGCCAGCAGCTTGGAGGGGGATCCAGCGGGAAACCCCTACGAGCAGTACTTC.

This chain connects TRBV20-1 to TRBJ2-7, with TRBD2 as a possible D gene (6 bases). Trimming took 2 bases from V and 0 from J, leaving 8 bases between them. This CDR3 comprises 13 residues. CDR1 DFQATT and CDR2 SNEGSKA come from the germline V gene (reference sequence). This CDR3 is CSARTGSSYEQYF. DNA of the CDR3: TGCAGTGCTAGAACCGGGAGCTCCTACGAGCAGTACTTC.

This clonotype is medium-sized by share. The V gene is TRBV4-1, the J gene TRBJ2-6; TRBD1 or TRBD2 may be the D gene (5 bases each). The germline gives CDR1 MGHRA, CDR2 YSYEKL. Trimming took off 0 bases at V and 0 bases at J, with 15 bases between the two ends. This CDR3 is 19 amino acids long. The CDR3 DNA sequence: TGCGCCAGCAGCCAAGACGTAACCGGGACCAACTCTGGGGCCAACGTCCTGACTTTC. The encoded protein is CASSQDVTGTNSGANVLTF.

A note on this clonotype: A much larger clone differs by one base, so this may be a read error. The chain has TRBV7-8 and TRBJ1-1; 8 bases align to TRBD1. The germline V gene encodes CDR1 SGHVS and CDR2 FQNEAQ. Trimming took 1 base from V and 5 from J; bases not matched to a gene: 6. This CDR3 region has 15 residues. The CDR3 loop is CASSLGSGGFTEAFF. Here the CDR3 DNA reads TGTGCCAGCAGCTTAGGGTCAGGGGGCTTTACTGAAGCTTTCTTT. Drawing the rest from reference TRBV7-8 and TRBJ1-1, the complete variable domain is GAGVSQSPRYKVAKRGQDVALRCDPISGHVSLFWYQQALGQGPEFLTYFQNEAQLDKSGLPSDRFFAERPEGSVSTLKIQRTQQEDSAVYLCASSLGSGGFTEAFFGQGTRLTVV.